The clone carrying this TCR beta chain was seen a handful of times. This specimen belongs to a study of T-cell reconstitution after alpha-beta-depleted transplantation in children. The TCRbeta library was prepared with unique molecular identifiers. TCRdb independently ran MiXCR on the PCR reads; one entry per CDR3 protein. The sample lists about 500,000 distinct CDR3 sequences, around a third occurring once. This clonotype was obtained from a human donor who donated a stem cell graft to a child with aplastic anemia. Material: PBMCs from the stem cell graft donor, obtained from the stem cell graft.

CDR3 sequence (DNA): TGTGCCAGCAGTCGGTTTCCCCTAGCGGAGCAGTACGTC. It translates to CASSRFPLAEQYV. J is TRBJ2-7 and V is TRBV6-2 or TRBV6-3, with a tentative D call TRBD2 (6 bases). This CDR3 comprises 13 residues. CDR1 is MNHEY and CDR2 is SVGEGT in the germline V gene. Trimming removed 5 bases at V and 7 bases at J, with 15 bases between.